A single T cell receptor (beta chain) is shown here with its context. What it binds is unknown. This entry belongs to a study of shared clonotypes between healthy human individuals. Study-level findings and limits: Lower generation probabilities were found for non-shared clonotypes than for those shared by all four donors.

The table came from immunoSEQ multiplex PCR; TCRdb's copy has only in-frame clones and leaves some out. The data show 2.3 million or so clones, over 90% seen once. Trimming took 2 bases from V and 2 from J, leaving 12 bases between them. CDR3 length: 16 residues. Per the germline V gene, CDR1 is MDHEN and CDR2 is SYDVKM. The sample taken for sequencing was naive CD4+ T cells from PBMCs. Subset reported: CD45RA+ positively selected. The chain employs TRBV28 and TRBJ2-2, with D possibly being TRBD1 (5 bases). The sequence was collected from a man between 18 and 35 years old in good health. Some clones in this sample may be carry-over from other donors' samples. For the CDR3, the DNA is TGTGCCAGCAGTTTAGGGCAGGGAAGAAACACCGGGGAGCTGTTTTTT. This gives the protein CASSLGQGRNTGELFF.